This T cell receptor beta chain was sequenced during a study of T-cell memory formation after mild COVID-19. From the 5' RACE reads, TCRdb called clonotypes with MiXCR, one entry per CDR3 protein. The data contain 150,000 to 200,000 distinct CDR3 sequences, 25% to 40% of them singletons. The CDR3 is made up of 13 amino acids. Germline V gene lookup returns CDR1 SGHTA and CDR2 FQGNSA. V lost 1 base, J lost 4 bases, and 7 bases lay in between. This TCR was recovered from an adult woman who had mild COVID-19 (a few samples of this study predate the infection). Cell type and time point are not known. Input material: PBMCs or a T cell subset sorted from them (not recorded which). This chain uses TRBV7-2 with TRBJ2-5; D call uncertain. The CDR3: CASSLGAVETQYF. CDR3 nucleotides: TGTGCCAGCAGCTTAGGGGCCGTAGAGACCCAGTACTTC. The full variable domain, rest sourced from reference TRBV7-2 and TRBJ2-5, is GAGVSQSPSNKVTEKGKDVELRCDPISGHTALYWYRQSLGQGLEFLIYFQGNSAPDKSGLPSDRFSAERTGGSVSTLTIQRTQQEDSAVYLCASSLGAVETQYFGPGTRLLVL.